This T cell receptor (beta chain) appears in the sequencing data of a study of CD8 T cells in Susac syndrome. Study context: Patients with Susac syndrome had blood drawn and were at that point therapy-naive, on corticosteroids, or on intravenous immunoglobulin alone.

CD8+ and CD4+ T cells from blood underwent TCR beta sequencing. With V trimmed by 4 bases and J by 5 bases, 3 bases remained unmatched. Germline loops: CDR1 LGHNA, CDR2 YSLEER. The CDR3 is made up of 13 amino acids. After extraction with the RNeasy kit, roughly 0.45 to 1 ug of the RNA was reverse transcribed using random hexamers. Across 54 Vbeta and 13 Jbeta, immunoSEQ multiplex PCR amplified TCR beta CDR3. MiXCR, run by TCRdb on the immunoSEQ multiplex PCR reads, gives a single entry per CDR3 protein. This sample has about 190,000 distinct CDR3 sequences, with approximately 96% found just once. Sequencing input: CD4+ T cells from PBMCs. The receptor's source is a human donor with Susac syndrome. The chain is built from TRBV4-3 and TRBJ2-7; 9 nucleotides match TRBD1. The DNA of the CDR3 is TGCGCCAGCAGCCGGGACAGGGATCACGAGCAGTACTTC. Its translation: CASSRDRDHEQYF.